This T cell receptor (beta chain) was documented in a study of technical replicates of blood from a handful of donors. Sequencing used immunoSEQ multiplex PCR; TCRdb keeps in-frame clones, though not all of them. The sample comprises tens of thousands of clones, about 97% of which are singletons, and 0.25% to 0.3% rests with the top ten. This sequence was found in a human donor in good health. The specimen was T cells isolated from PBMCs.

CDR3: CASSFIGGEETQYF. CDR3 sequence (DNA): TGTGCCAGCAGTTTTATAGGGGGCGAGGAGACCCAGTACTTC. This chain uses TRBV6-5 with TRBJ2-5; 7 bases line up with TRBD1. CDR1 and CDR2 (germline): MNHEY, SVGAGI. The V gene end was trimmed by 4 bases and the J gene end by 5 bases; junction bases not matched to a gene: 7. The CDR3 extends over 14 amino acids.